One sample yielded the 13 T cell receptor beta chains listed below, sequenced in a study of TIL therapy for anti-PD-1-resistant metastatic lung cancer. As to time point: pre-treatment sample, taken before nivolumab and TIL therapy. The libraries were made with immunoSEQ v3. Clones were sequenced by immunoSEQ multiplex PCR, and TCRdb holds only the in-frame ones, with some missing. The table records roughly 20,000 clones, about two thirds of them present only once. The sequencing here drew on blood, taken at baseline. The receptor set was obtained from a person between 30 and 80 years old with non-small cell lung cancer.

The rearrangement joins TRBV27 to TRBJ1-2; 8 nucleotides agree with TRBD1. The length of the CDR3 is 14 residues. The germline gives CDR1 MNHEY, CDR2 SMNVEV (reference sequence). V shed 5 bases and J 8 bases; nucleotides not matched to a gene: 10. CDR3 sequence reads: CASSMDRVPRGYTF. DNA of the CDR3: TGTGCCAGCAGTATGGACAGGGTCCCTCGGGGCTACACCTTC.

J is TRBJ1-4 and V is TRBV4-3; D is unclear. The V gene lost 4 bases and the J gene lost 5 bases, with 14 bases spanning the gap. Per germline, CDR1 LGHNA and CDR2 YSLEER. This CDR3 comprises 15 residues. CDR3 loop: CASSRLASLNEKLFF. CDR3 coding DNA: TGCGCCAGCAGCCGACTTGCTTCCTTAAATGAAAAACTGTTTTTT.

In its sample, this clone was seen a few times. The chain combines TRBV27 with TRBJ2-7; no firm D call. CDR3 length: 12 amino acids. Germline V gene lookup returns CDR1 MNHEY and CDR2 SMNVEV (reference sequence). V was shortened by 3 bases and J by 7 bases, with 10 bases between the two germline ends. The CDR3 DNA sequence: TGTGCCAGCAGTTTGGGAAGATTTGAGCAGTACTTC. This sequence encodes CASSLGRFEQYF.

The chain joins TRBV29-1 to TRBJ2-3; 8 bases line up with TRBD1. Germline V CDR1 and CDR2: SQVTM, ANQGSEA. V shed 6 bases and J 8 bases; nucleotides not matched to a gene: 16. The length of the CDR3 is 15 residues. This chain's CDR3 is CSVRPDRVQGATQYF. The CDR3 DNA reads TGCAGCGTCCGACCGGACAGGGTGCAGGGGGCTACGCAGTATTTT.

The chain recombines TRBV6-1 with TRBJ1-6; tentative D call: TRBD1 (5 bases). V lost 2 bases and J lost 8, with 13 bases in between. The CDR3 runs 15 residues. From germline, CDR1 is MNHNS and CDR2 SASEGT. CDR3 bases: TGTGCCAGCAGTGAACGGGACCGGTGGGATTCACCCCTCCACTTT. It codes for CASSERDRWDSPLHF.

For this clone: This sample includes further DNA sequences coding for the same CDR3. The chain uses TRBV3-1 (or the pseudogene TRBV3-2) and TRBJ2-7, with D possibly matching TRBD2 (6 bases). The V end lost 3 bases, the J end lost 6 bases, and 15 bases lay between the germline ends. CDR1 and CDR2 from the germline V gene are LGHDT and YNNKEL (reference sequence). This CDR3 has 14 amino acids. CDR3 sequence: CASSQATGETEQYF. CDR3 coding DNA: TGTGCCAGCAGCCAGGCTACGGGAGAGACCGAGCAGTACTTC.

This chain joins TRBV12-5 and TRBJ2-1; tentatively, D is TRBD2 (6 bases). The V gene's germline CDR1 is LGHNT and CDR2 FRNRAP. Trimming took off 5 bases at V and 9 bases at J, with 17 bases between the two ends. The CDR3 loop spans 14 amino acids. The CDR3 sequence is CASGAELAPPEQFF. CDR3 in DNA: TGTGCTAGTGGTGCAGAACTAGCTCCGCCTGAGCAGTTCTTC.

V is TRBV7-2 and J is TRBJ2-7; maybe TRBD1 (6 bases). The CDR3 contains 13 residues. Per germline, CDR1 SGHTA and CDR2 FQGNSA. Trimming stripped 5 bases from V and 6 bases from J, with 14 bases between. The CDR3 DNA follows: TGTGCCAGCAGCATACAACAGGGATCCGAGCAGTACGTC. Translated: CASSIQQGSEQYV.

The CDR3: CASSDWDRGYDNEQFF. CDR3 sequence (DNA): TGCGCCAGCAGTGATTGGGACAGGGGGTATGATAATGAGCAGTTCTTC. V usage is TRBV10-2 and J usage is TRBJ2-1; 11 bases fit TRBD1. V trimming: 3 bases; J trimming: 7 bases; junction bases outside the gene matches: 8. CDR1 and CDR2 (germline): WSHSY, SAAADI. The CDR3 extends over 16 amino acids.

This clone was picked up a small number of times. The CDR3 DNA follows: TGCAGCGTTTCCAACAATGAGCAGTTCTTC. Amino acids: CSVSNNEQFF. V is TRBV29-1 and J is TRBJ2-1; D gene unclear. CDR1 and CDR2 from the germline V gene are SQVTM and ANQGSEA. V lost 5 bases to trimming and J lost 5 bases, with 4 bases between them. CDR3 length: 10 amino acids.

The rearrangement joins TRBV6-2 or TRBV6-3 to TRBJ1-1; D ambiguous. V was clipped by 4 bases and J by 0 bases, with 9 bases between them. The CDR3 extends over 14 amino acids. The V gene's germline CDR1 is MNHEY and CDR2 SVGEGT. The CDR3 loop is CASSFSTVNTEAFF. Here the CDR3 DNA reads TGTGCCAGCAGTTTTTCGACGGTGAACACTGAAGCTTTCTTT.

The chain couples TRBV24-1 to TRBJ2-5; 7 bases are shared with TRBD2. Germline CDR1 and CDR2: KGHDR and SFDVKD. This CDR3 has 15 amino acids. Trimming removed 3 bases from V and 5 bases from J; junction bases left unmatched: 8. CDR3 residues: CATSDPREGGETQYF. The CDR3, as DNA: TGTGCCACCAGTGATCCCAGGGAGGGTGGGGAGACCCAGTACTTC.

V usage is TRBV5-1 and J usage is TRBJ2-5; D may correspond to TRBD1 or TRBD2 (6 bases each). Trimming pared 4 bases from V and 4 bases from J, leaving 17 bases between. This CDR3 has 15 residues. The germline V gene encodes CDR1 SGHRS and CDR2 YFSETQ. Written as DNA, the CDR3 is TGCGCCAGCAGCCTCAATACAGGGCGGGGAGAGACCCAGTACTTC. Protein: CASSLNTGRGETQYF.